This TCR beta chain was identified during a study of beta chain features in type 1 diabetes. Whole-study results and caveats: People with Type 1 diabetes carried modestly yet significantly shorter TCRB CDR3s in all four CD4+ subsets.

CDR3 size: 12 residues. Trimming removed 7 bases at V and 1 base at J, with 10 bases between. The germline V gene encodes CDR1 GTSNPN and CDR2 SVGIG (reference sequence). The entirety of the isolated RNA underwent reverse transcription, so expressed TCRB transcripts were sequenced. The data were produced by immunoSEQ multiplex PCR, yet TCRdb's version contains in-frame clones alone and is incomplete. The sample has 140,000 or so clones, 13% seen once; the top ten hold 1% to 1.5%. This clone was picked up a small number of times. As yet, its antigen is unknown. Sample: central memory CD4+ T cells from blood. The gene calls are TRBV30 and TRBJ1-2; no firm D call. The sequence derives from a man in his late teens or twenties with type 1 diabetes. Written as DNA, the CDR3 is TGTGCCTCCCGGCCCCATAACTATGGCTACACCTTC. This translates into CASRPHNYGYTF.